The entry below describes one TCR beta chain. What it recognizes is unknown. Per the germline V gene, CDR1 is SGHAT and CDR2 is FQNNGV. The CDR3 length is 15 residues. The V gene end was trimmed by 5 bases and the J gene end by 6 bases; junction bases not matched to a gene: 10. With random hexamers, reverse transcription was performed on about 0.5 to 1 ug of RNA. The amplification used immunoSEQ multiplex PCR on TCR beta CDR3; it spanned 54 Vbeta and 13 Jbeta. One entry per CDR3 protein, called by TCRdb with MiXCR from the immunoSEQ multiplex PCR reads. The sample consists of over 80,000 distinct CDR3 sequences, 90% to 95% of them appearing once. Sequencing of TCR beta covered CD8+ and CD4+ T cells obtained from blood. The sample belongs to a study of CD8 T cells in Susac syndrome. Study results and caveats: Susac-specific public clones were found in total CD8+ and CD8+ TEMRA repertoires, numbering more than 15 and five, respectively. The study found that Susac CD8+ clonal expansion peaked in TEMRA cells and active patients.

The sequencing sample was made of CD8+ T cells from PBMCs. The chain has TRBV11-2 and TRBJ2-1; 7 bases align to TRBD2. This clonotype was obtained from a human donor with Susac syndrome. The CDR3 DNA reads as TGTGCCAGCAGCCCCCCGACTAGCCGGAGCAATGAGCAGTTCTTC. As protein: CASSPPTSRSNEQFF.